The 14 T cell receptor beta chains below all came from one sample that was sequenced in a study of cytomegalovirus exposure and HLA in healthy donors. In the PCR, 60 Vbeta and 13 Jbeta primers were used. TCRdb keeps only in-frame clones here, not all; method: immunoSEQ multiplex PCR. Of about 200,000 clones listed, around 64% are singletons. Material for sequencing was PBMCs. The receptors originated from a man aged 35-49 years in good health and CMV-seropositive.

The chain carries TRBV4-2 and TRBJ2-2; 9 bases line up with TRBD2. The CDR3 extends over 17 amino acids. Looked up from germline, CDR1 is LGHNA and CDR2 is YNFKEQ. Trimming cost V 5 bases and J 0 bases; bases outside gene matches: 7. CDR3 nucleotide sequence: TGTGCCAGCAGCGCGGGGGGGGGCTACTCGAACACCGGGGAGCTGTTTTTT. Amino acids: CASSAGGGYSNTGELFF.

This rearrangement joins TRBV27 to TRBJ2-4, with D unclear. The V gene lost 3 bases and the J gene lost 9 bases, with 12 bases spanning the gap. Germline-derived CDR1 and CDR2 are MNHEY and SMNVEV (reference sequence). The CDR3 has 13 amino acids. The CDR3 DNA reads TGTGCCAGCAGTTTTGGGCCAGGAACCATTCAGTACTTC. This gives the protein CASSFGPGTIQYF.

In its sample, this clone was seen a few times. V and J are TRBV27 and TRBJ1-2, with no clear D. The CDR3 is made up of 14 amino acids. Germline CDR1 and CDR2: MNHEY and SMNVEV (reference sequence). Trimming pared 2 bases from V and 0 bases from J, leaving 7 bases between. The CDR3 loop is CASSLTFANYGYTF. The CDR3 bases are TGTGCCAGCAGTTTAACATTTGCTAACTATGGCTACACCTTC.

V and J are TRBV5-5 and TRBJ1-2; TRBD1 might be the D (6 bases). Trimming shortened V by 2 bases and J by 2 bases, and 13 bases separated the two germline ends. The CDR3 is 15 amino acids. Germline values: CDR1 SGHKS, CDR2 YYEKEE (reference sequence). The CDR3 loop reads CASSFSGTSNYGYTF. The CDR3 region has the DNA TGTGCCAGCAGCTTCTCCGGGACATCGAACTATGGCTACACCTTC.

The J gene is TRBJ1-1, the V gene TRBV15, with D hard to call. This CDR3 spans 13 amino acids. Germline V CDR1 and CDR2: LNHNV, YYDKDF (reference sequence). Between the trimmed V and J ends, which lost 0 bases and 6 bases, there was a span of 8 bases. The CDR3 DNA sequence: TGTGCCACCAGCAGAGAGTCCAGCGCTGAAGCTTTCTTT. This codes for CATSRESSAEAFF.

The chain combines TRBV13 with TRBJ1-1; unclear D gene. CDR3 length equals 15 residues. The germline V and J ends were trimmed by 2 bases and 0 bases, with 10 bases remaining between them. Per germline, CDR1 PRHDT and CDR2 FYEKMQ (reference sequence). CDR3 sequence: CASSLKGELNTEAFF. The CDR3 coding sequence is TGTGCCAGCAGCTTAAAGGGAGAATTGAACACTGAAGCTTTCTTT. Full variable domain (outside the CDR3, taken from reference TRBV13 and TRBJ1-1): AAGVIQSPRHLIKEKRETATLKCYPIPRHDTVYWYQQGPGQDPQFLISFYEKMQSDKGSIPDRFSAQQFSDYHSELNMSSLELGDSALYFCASSLKGELNTEAFFGQGTRLTVV.

The chain uses TRBV4-1 and TRBJ2-1, with D maybe TRBD2 (6 bases). In germline, CDR1 is MGHRA, CDR2 YSYEKL. The CDR3 runs to 14 residues. V was clipped by 1 base and J by 2 bases, with 6 bases between them. This CDR3 reads CASSQAGAYNEQFF. In DNA, the CDR3 is TGCGCCAGCAGCCAAGCGGGGGCCTACAATGAGCAGTTCTTC.

This chain uses TRBV5-1 with TRBJ2-2, with 11 bases identical to TRBD1. Germline CDR1 reads SGHRS; CDR2 reads YFSETQ. The CDR3 totals 15 residues. Germline trimming cut 4 bases from V and 7 bases from J; bases unmatched to any gene: 6. The CDR3 sequence: CASSGQGAAVGELFF. CDR3 bases: TGCGCCAGCAGCGGACAGGGGGCTGCCGTCGGGGAGCTGTTTTTT.

V is TRBV6-4 and J is TRBJ2-3; 7 nucleotides agree with TRBD1. The germline V gene has CDR1 MRHNA and CDR2 SNTAGT. The CDR3 has 16 residues. J gave up 4 bases and V 0 bases, and 7 bases lay outside the gene matches. The CDR3 nucleotides are TGTGCCAGCAGTGACTCAGCAGGGGGTGGTGCAGATACGCAGTATTTT. This gives the protein CASSDSAGGGADTQYF.

This clone has a handful of counts. The rearrangement joins TRBV10-3 to TRBJ1-5; 9 bases are shared with TRBD1. The CDR3 contains 13 residues. The V gene end was trimmed by 6 bases and the J gene end by 6 bases; junction bases not matched to a gene: 3. Germline V gene sequence: CDR1 ENHRY, CDR2 SYGVKD. The CDR3 DNA reads TGTGCCATCAGCGACAGGGGGACTCAGCCCCAGCATTTT. Translating it yields CAISDRGTQPQHF.

This chain connects TRBV7-9 to TRBJ2-1; D might be TRBD2 (5 bases). V shed 2 bases and J shed 8 bases, with 10 bases lying between them. The germline CDR1 and CDR2 sequences are SEHNR and FQNEAQ (reference sequence). The CDR3 has 13 amino acids. The CDR3 DNA reads as TGTGCCAGCAGCTTAACCTCGGAGGATGAGCAGTTCTTC. Amino acids: CASSLTSEDEQFF.

J is TRBJ1-1 and V is TRBV11-2; 10 bases fit TRBD1. CDR3 size: 15 residues. Trimming removed 5 bases from V and 6 bases from J; junction bases left unmatched: 9. The germline V gene encodes CDR1 SGHAT and CDR2 FQNNGV. CDR3: CASSPWDRGYPEAFF. Written as DNA, the CDR3 is TGTGCCAGCAGCCCGTGGGACAGGGGTTACCCTGAAGCTTTCTTT.

This clone has a handful of counts. This rearrangement joins TRBV5-1 to TRBJ1-1; the D is unclear. Trimming removed 5 bases from V and 5 bases from J, with 13 bases in between. The germline gives CDR1 SGHRS, CDR2 YFSETQ. The CDR3 runs to 13 residues. The CDR3 reads CASSESQVTEAFF. For the CDR3, the DNA is TGCGCCAGCAGTGAGTCCCAGGTAACTGAAGCTTTCTTT.

The chain joins TRBV5-1 to TRBJ2-7; the match to TRBD1 covers 8 bases. The CDR3 extends over 13 amino acids. Per germline, CDR1 SGHRS and CDR2 YFSETQ. V lost 10 bases, J lost 3 bases, and 9 bases stayed unmatched. The CDR3 sequence is CASQDRASYEQYF. The CDR3, as DNA: TGCGCCTCTCAGGACAGGGCCAGCTACGAGCAGTACTTC.